A single sample is the source of the 10 T cell receptor beta chains below, sequenced in a study of cytomegalovirus exposure and HLA in healthy donors. The PCR was carried out with 60 Vbeta primers and 13 Jbeta primers. Assay: immunoSEQ multiplex PCR; the TCRdb copy retains only in-frame clones and omits some. The sample records 110,000 or so clones, roughly 76% being singletons. The specimen sequenced was PBMCs. All receptors derive from a man aged 50-60 years in good health and CMV-seropositive.

The V call is TRBV11-2, the J call TRBJ2-7; 11 bases map to TRBD2. The trim removed 1 base at V and 2 bases at J, leaving 7 bases unmatched. The CDR3 consists of 17 residues. Germline-derived CDR1 and CDR2 are SGHAT and FQNNGV. DNA for the CDR3: TGTGCCAGCAGCTTAGGAGCAGGGACTAGCGGTACCTACGAGCAGTACTTC. Translated: CASSLGAGTSGTYEQYF.

The V and J genes are TRBV9 and TRBJ1-3; no clear D. This CDR3 has 17 amino acids. Germline V gene sequence: CDR1 SGDLS, CDR2 YYNGEE. V lost 0 bases and J 4 bases, leaving 17 bases between the germline ends. The CDR3 is CASSVGEWRVKGNTIYF. CDR3 DNA sequence: TGTGCCAGCAGCGTAGGCGAGTGGAGGGTTAAAGGAAACACCATATATTTT.

The CDR3 region has the DNA TGTGCCACCAGTGGACAGTTGTCCTACGAGCAGTACTTC. Translating gives CATSGQLSYEQYF. The V gene is TRBV15, the J gene TRBJ2-7; a possible D gene is TRBD1 (6 bases). Germline V gives CDR1 LNHNV, CDR2 YYDKDF (reference sequence). V lost 6 bases, J lost 1 base, and 10 bases lay in between. This CDR3 is 13 amino acids long.

In this sample, this clone turned up once. One junction end disagrees with the germline gene, perhaps due to a read error. The V call is TRBV7-7, the J call TRBJ2-3; D is undetermined. The CDR3 totals 13 residues. Germline V gene data show CDR1 as SSHAT and CDR2 as FNYEAQ (reference sequence). CDR3 protein: CASSLSFGDTQYF. The CDR3 DNA reads TGTGCTAGCAGCTTGAGTTTTGGAGATACGCAGTATTTT.

The rearrangement uses TRBV18 and TRBJ2-6; 7 bases align to TRBD1. CDR1 is KGHSH and CDR2 is LQKENI in the germline V gene. The V and J ends lost 3 bases and 0 bases, in that order; junction bases with no gene match: 11. The CDR3 covers 19 residues. This chain's CDR3 is CASSPLGTAFFSGANVLTF. The DNA for the CDR3 is TGTGCCAGCTCACCGCTCGGGACAGCATTCTTCTCTGGGGCCAACGTCCTGACTTTC.

This chain joins TRBV5-1 and TRBJ2-1, with 7 bases aligning to TRBD1. CDR1 is SGHRS and CDR2 is YFSETQ in the germline V gene. The CDR3 sequence is 15 residues long. Trimming took 3 bases from V and 1 from J; bases not matched to a gene: 4. CDR3 region: CASSSTGTSYNEQFF. The DNA for the CDR3 is TGCGCCAGCAGCTCGACAGGGACATCCTACAATGAGCAGTTCTTC.

The rearrangement joins TRBV18 to TRBJ2-3, with D possibly TRBD2 on 5 matching bases. Trimming removed 3 bases at V and 6 bases at J, with 16 bases between. CDR1 is KGHSH, CDR2 LQKENI, per germline. The CDR3 has 15 amino acids. CDR3: CASSPTSGESDTQYF. The CDR3 DNA sequence: TGTGCCAGCTCACCCACGAGCGGTGAGTCGGATACGCAGTATTTT.

This clone showed up just a few times. The chain is built from TRBV4-3 and TRBJ2-2; 7 bases align to TRBD1. The CDR3 contains 19 residues. The junction had 14 bases not matched to a gene; V was cut back by 3 bases and J by 1 base. Germline values: CDR1 LGHNA, CDR2 YSLEER. CDR3 DNA sequence: TGCGCCAGCAGCCAGGACGGGACAGCACTTACCCAGAACACCGGGGAGCTGTTTTTT. It specifies CASSQDGTALTQNTGELFF.

J is TRBJ2-5 and V is TRBV4-3; D perhaps matches TRBD2 (7 bases). The ends were cut back, 1 base at V and 3 bases at J, with 18 bases in the middle. This CDR3 comprises 17 residues. Germline CDR1 reads LGHNA; CDR2 reads YSLEER. CDR3 loop: CASSQGSGRGAEETQYF. Here the CDR3 DNA reads TGCGCCAGCAGCCAAGGATCAGGCCGGGGGGCCGAAGAGACCCAGTACTTC.

This chain uses TRBV5-4 with TRBJ2-7; TRBD2 matches at 12 bases. Germline V gene data show CDR1 as SGHNT and CDR2 as YYREEE (reference sequence). The CDR3 is made up of 16 amino acids. With 4 bases clipped from V and 1 base from J, the junction kept 6 bases outside the gene matches. The CDR3 DNA sequence: TGTGCCAGCAGCAAAACTAGCGGGGGGACATCCTACGAGCAGTACTTC. Translating gives CASSKTSGGTSYEQYF.